This record covers a single T cell receptor beta chain. This clone came up once. No antigen is known for it. No much larger clone exists at a distance of one base, and base qualities are not known. Collaborating institutions collected whole blood in K2EDTA tubes following their own protocols. Collaborator samples were shipped for TCRbeta analysis as frozen whole blood, isolated PBMCs, or DNA extracted from either sample type. TCRbeta CDR3 regions were amplified from genomic DNA using the immunoSEQ Assay, a bias-controlled multiplex PCR. The authors' analysis ran thus. The number of nucleated cells in each sample was estimated from the amplification of reference gene primers within the assay. Sequence reads were collapsed and filtered to measure the absolute abundance of every unique TCRbeta CDR3 rearrangement. For each sample, productive Simpson clonality was calculated as the square root of Simpson's diversity index over productive rearrangements. In its TCRdb copy, this immuneACCESS table keeps in-frame sequences only and misses some clones. Where compared with another copy, unresolved V genes explain less than half of these, and the others have no known cause. That table furnishes V, J and clone size, whereas the DNA furnished D and trimming. Here the sample has approximately 300,000 clones; roughly 86% occur a single time. Under 2% of the sample lies in the top ten.

This sample stems from a study of blood T cell repertoires in COVID-19 (dated by TCRdb to about 2020). Regarding the research as a whole: Samples from collaborators originated in the United States, Italy and Spain and spanned both the acute and convalescent phases of COVID-19. The material from the prospective study consisted of cDNA or gDNA derived from T cells, B-cell-depleted T cells, or PBMCs. The dataset comprised deeply sampled blood TCRbeta repertoires from subjects exposed to, actively infected with, or recovered from COVID-19. A freely available public database, intended as a resource for researchers studying the immune response to SARS-CoV-2, is where the repertoires were released. HLA class I and class II types, where available, came from metadata supplied by the sample provider rather than from assay-based typing. Nearly every sample came with metadata listing a de-identified subject ID, COVID-19 status, age in years and sex. Samples came from the ongoing ImmuneRACE study (first 160 participants) plus 1,254 subjects from 6 global collaborators. Broader findings and caveats from the paper: How much clinical and demographic metadata was included differed by source and by participant, and the metadata was provided uncurated.

Trimming takes 4 bases off V and 4 bases off J; junction bases not matched to a gene: 3. The germline V gene (reference sequence) specifies MNHEY as CDR1 and SMNVEV as CDR2. From the cysteine up to the phenylalanine, the CDR3 has a length of 14 residues. The DNA shown is the 42-base CDR3, in frame from base 1. The sample comprised peripheral blood. This receptor was obtained from a woman in her forties or fifties with acute or convalescent COVID-19. The chain uses TRBV27 and TRBJ2-1; TRBD2 matches 8 bases in the middle. The sequence in DNA is TGTGCCAGCAGTTACGGGAGGGTTTACAATGAGCAGTTCTTC. It translates as CASSYGRVYNEQFF.